The 32 T cell receptor beta chains given below trace back to one sample, sequenced in a study of CD8 T cells in ankylosing spondylitis. MiXCR, applied by TCRdb to the 5' RACE reads, yields one record per CDR3 protein. The sample lists roughly 120,000 distinct CDR3 sequences; over 6.5% were seen once. The sample was blood, either unsorted or a sorted T cell fraction (not recorded which). These receptors came from a male donor with ankylosing spondylitis or in good health (not recorded which).

This clonotype was picked up many times. The rearrangement joins TRBV12-3 or TRBV12-4 to TRBJ2-7; possibly TRBD1 for D (5 bases). V was shortened by 5 bases and J by 6 bases, with 11 bases between the two germline ends. This CDR3 has 12 residues. DNA of the CDR3: TGTGCCAGCAGTCCTTCAGGGTTCGAGCAGTACTTC. Protein: CASSPSGFEQYF.

Ten or more counts support this clonotype. The rearrangement joins TRBV13 to TRBJ1-1; D may be TRBD1 (6 bases). This CDR3 spans 16 amino acids. The V and J ends lost 5 bases and 0 bases respectively, with 16 bases between them. CDR1 is PRHDT, CDR2 FYEKMQ, per germline (reference sequence). DNA for the CDR3: TGTGCCAGCAGCCCACATACGGGGGCCTTGAACACTGAAGCTTTCTTT. It encodes CASSPHTGALNTEAFF. The whole variable domain, filled in from reference TRBV13 and TRBJ1-1, reads AAGVIQSPRHLIKEKRETATLKCYPIPRHDTVYWYQQGPGQDPQFLISFYEKMQSDKGSIPDRFSAQQFSDYHSELNMSSLELGDSALYFCASSPHTGALNTEAFFGQGTRLTVV.

In this sample, this clonotype turned up many times. This CDR3 reads CASSLSTGANTGELFF. CDR3 bases: TGCGCCAGCAGCTTGTCAACAGGAGCGAACACCGGGGAGCTGTTTTTT. J is TRBJ2-2 and V is TRBV5-1; tentative D call: TRBD1 (5 bases). With 1 base removed from V and 0 bases from J, the gap between germline ends came to 10 bases. The CDR3 covers 16 residues. Germline loops: CDR1 SGHRS, CDR2 YFSETQ. The full variable domain, rest sourced from reference TRBV5-1 and TRBJ2-2, is KAGVTQTPRYLIKTRGQQVTLSCSPISGHRSVSWYQQTPGQGLQFLFEYFSETQRNKGNFPGRFSGRQFSNSRSEMNVSTLELGDSALYLCASSLSTGANTGELFFGEGSRLTVL.

This clonotype has a count of ten or more. The rearrangement uses TRBV29-1 and TRBJ2-1; the match to TRBD1 covers 9 bases. CDR1 is SQVTM, CDR2 ANQGSEA, per germline. V trimming: 5 bases; J trimming: 7 bases; junction bases outside the gene matches: 12. The CDR3 totals 15 residues. Here the CDR3 reads CSVSSPDRGSNEQFF. CDR3 DNA: TGCAGCGTTTCAAGCCCAGACAGGGGGTCTAATGAGCAGTTCTTC.

This clonotype was counted ten times or more. V usage is TRBV20-1 and J usage is TRBJ2-2; maybe TRBD2 (6 bases). The germline CDR1 and CDR2 sequences are DFQATT and SNEGSKA (reference sequence). The CDR3 contains 17 residues. V lost 4 bases to trimming and J lost 3 bases, with 21 bases between them. The CDR3 DNA is TGCAGTGCTACACTTCGGAGGGGCAGGGCCGACACCGGGGAGCTGTTTTTT. Its protein is CSATLRRGRADTGELFF.

The chain joins TRBV28 to TRBJ2-3, with 9 bases aligning to TRBD1. Germline CDR1 and CDR2: MDHEN and SYDVKM. The J segment lost 6 bases and the V segment lost 6 bases, leaving 7 bases of the junction unmatched. The CDR3 has 14 residues. CDR3 protein: CASRRTGAGDTQYF. CDR3 bases: TGTGCCAGCAGGCGGACAGGGGCCGGTGATACGCAGTATTTT.

This clonotype has ten or more counts. In DNA, the CDR3 is TGCAGTGCCGCCGCTAGCGGCACAGATACGCAGTATTTT. Its translation is CSAAASGTDTQYF. The rearrangement joins TRBV20-1 to TRBJ2-3, with D possibly being TRBD2 (6 bases). The germline V and J ends were trimmed by 6 bases and 1 base, with 11 bases remaining between them. The germline V gene has CDR1 DFQATT and CDR2 SNEGSKA (reference sequence). The CDR3 has 13 residues.

Many counts were recorded for this clonotype. The genes are TRBV5-1 and TRBJ2-3; 13 bases are shared with TRBD2. CDR3 length: 17 amino acids. The J segment lost 1 base and the V segment lost 4 bases, leaving 6 bases of the junction unmatched. Germline values: CDR1 SGHRS, CDR2 YFSETQ. Written as DNA, the CDR3 is TGCGCCAGCAGCCCAGGACTAGCGGGGGACCGCACAGATACGCAGTATTTT. It encodes CASSPGLAGDRTDTQYF.

In its sample, this clonotype was seen many times. The chain combines TRBV5-1 with TRBJ2-7, with D perhaps matching TRBD1 (6 bases). The V gene lost 2 bases and the J gene lost 5 bases, with 11 bases spanning the gap. CDR3 length: 13 amino acids. Germline V gene lookup returns CDR1 SGHRS and CDR2 YFSETQ. The CDR3 loop reads CASSFRGFDEQYF. DNA for the CDR3: TGCGCCAGCAGCTTCAGGGGTTTCGACGAGCAGTACTTC. The full variable domain, rest sourced from reference TRBV5-1 and TRBJ2-7, is KAGVTQTPRYLIKTRGQQVTLSCSPISGHRSVSWYQQTPGQGLQFLFEYFSETQRNKGNFPGRFSGRQFSNSRSEMNVSTLELGDSALYLCASSFRGFDEQYFGPGTRLTVT.

This clonotype was picked up many times. The rearrangement links TRBV7-2 to TRBJ2-2, with no clear D. The germline gives CDR1 SGHTA, CDR2 FQGNSA. V lost 5 bases, J lost 6 bases, and 16 bases lay in between. The CDR3 is made up of 15 amino acids. The CDR3 here is CASSLDLGGAGELFF. CDR3 DNA sequence: TGTGCCAGCAGCCTAGATCTCGGTGGGGCCGGGGAGCTGTTTTTT. The full variable domain, its missing parts supplied by reference TRBV7-2 and TRBJ2-2, is GAGVSQSPSNKVTEKGKDVELRCDPISGHTALYWYRQSLGQGLEFLIYFQGNSAPDKSGLPSDRFSAERTGGSVSTLTIQRTQQEDSAVYLCASSLDLGGAGELFFGEGSRLTVL.

This clonotype was detected many times. The chain joins TRBV5-1 to TRBJ2-1; D is unresolved. The CDR3 is 16 amino acids. Trimming removed 0 bases at V and 2 bases at J, with 12 bases between. The germline gives CDR1 SGHRS, CDR2 YFSETQ. DNA of the CDR3: TGCGCCAGCAGCTTGGGGCGGAATCGACCCTACAATGAGCAGTTCTTC. Amino acids: CASSLGRNRPYNEQFF.

This clonotype came up many times. The chain uses TRBV5-1 and TRBJ1-6; D call uncertain. The germline V gene has CDR1 SGHRS and CDR2 YFSETQ. The ends were cut back, 4 bases at V and 5 bases at J, with 7 bases in the middle. The CDR3 covers 13 residues. For the CDR3, the DNA is TGCGCCAGCAGCCCCGGGGATAATTCACCCCTCCACTTT. It translates to CASSPGDNSPLHF. Filled out from reference TRBV5-1 and TRBJ1-6, the complete variable domain reads KAGVTQTPRYLIKTRGQQVTLSCSPISGHRSVSWYQQTPGQGLQFLFEYFSETQRNKGNFPGRFSGRQFSNSRSEMNVSTLELGDSALYLCASSPGDNSPLHFGNGTRLTVT.

This clonotype was observed at least ten times. The J gene is TRBJ2-3, the V gene TRBV29-1; perhaps TRBD2 as D (6 bases). V shed 2 bases and J shed 3 bases, with 12 bases lying between them. This CDR3 spans 14 amino acids. The germline V gene has CDR1 SQVTM and CDR2 ANQGSEA. DNA for the CDR3: TGCAGCGTTGAACCGGCCGGAGGGACAGATACGCAGTATTTT. It is translated as CSVEPAGGTDTQYF.

The V call is TRBV12-3 or TRBV12-4, the J call TRBJ2-3, with D hard to call. With 5 bases removed from V and 7 bases from J, the gap between germline ends came to 13 bases. The CDR3 loop spans 13 amino acids. The CDR3 reads CASSDHRLNTQYF. CDR3 nucleotides: TGTGCCAGCAGTGACCACAGACTGAATACGCAGTATTTT.

This clonotype was recorded at least ten times. This chain connects TRBV5-8 to TRBJ2-3; D not certain. With 0 bases removed from V and 0 bases from J, the gap between germline ends came to 8 bases. The CDR3 is made up of 15 amino acids. Germline lookup yields CDR1 SGHTS and CDR2 YDEGEE. In DNA form, the CDR3 reads TGTGCCAGCAGCTTGGTGTTAGTTAGCACAGATACGCAGTATTTT. It yields the protein CASSLVLVSTDTQYF.

This clonotype was detected ten times or more. The V and J genes are TRBV30 and TRBJ2-3; a possible D gene is TRBD1 (6 bases). This CDR3 region has 13 residues. Trimming left V 0 bases short and J 3 bases short, with 7 bases between. Germline CDR1 GTSNPN, CDR2 SVGIG (reference sequence). This chain's CDR3 is CAWSVQGTDTQYF. Here the CDR3 DNA reads TGTGCCTGGAGTGTACAGGGTACAGATACGCAGTATTTT.

The sample holds many counts of this clonotype. The rearrangement links TRBV29-1 to TRBJ2-7; 14 nucleotides align to TRBD2. V was clipped by 7 bases and J by 1 base; unmatched bases: 3. Germline CDR1 SQVTM, CDR2 ANQGSEA. This CDR3 is built from 14 residues. DNA for the CDR3: TGCAGCGCAGGACTAGCGGGGGGTTCCTACGAGCAGTACTTC. Its translation is CSAGLAGGSYEQYF.

In its sample, this clonotype was seen many times. The chain couples TRBV19 to TRBJ1-2; perhaps TRBD1 as D (5 bases). The CDR3 runs 15 residues. Between the trimmed V and J ends, which lost 7 bases and 3 bases, there was a span of 18 bases. Germline V CDR1 and CDR2: LNHDA, SQIVND (reference sequence). CDR3 sequence (DNA): TGTGCCAGTACCCGAGGGGTTCCGGTGGACTATGGCTACACCTTC. Translating it yields CASTRGVPVDYGYTF.

The chain is built from TRBV10-3 and TRBJ2-1, with D perhaps TRBD1 (6 bases). The V end lost 9 bases, the J end lost 0 bases, and 18 bases lay between the germline ends. This CDR3 is 16 amino acids long. Germline V CDR1 and CDR2: ENHRY, SYGVKD. The CDR3: CAINPGTIGSYNEQFF. In DNA, the CDR3 is TGTGCCATAAATCCCGGGACAATAGGCTCCTACAATGAGCAGTTCTTC.

This clonotype was detected many times. The chain combines TRBV5-5 with TRBJ2-1; TRBD2 matches at 14 bases. Germline CDR1 SGHKS, CDR2 YYEKEE (reference sequence). The V gene end was trimmed by 5 bases and the J gene end by 4 bases; junction bases not matched to a gene: 8. The CDR3 contains 17 residues. CDR3 sequence reads: CASSKGLAGGTYNEQFF. The DNA of the CDR3 is TGTGCCAGCAGTAAAGGACTAGCGGGAGGTACTTACAATGAGCAGTTCTTC. Together with reference TRBV5-5 and TRBJ2-1, the CDR3 gives the full variable domain: DAGVTQSPTHLIKTRGQQVTLRCSPISGHKSVSWYQQVLGQGPQFIFQYYEKEERGRGNFPDRFSARQFPNYSSELNVNALLLGDSALYLCASSKGLAGGTYNEQFFGPGTRLTVL.

This clonotype was picked up many times. The J gene is TRBJ2-2, the V gene TRBV29-1; D is possibly TRBD1 or TRBD2 (6 bases each). The CDR3 length is 15 residues. With 8 bases removed from V and 2 bases from J, the gap between germline ends came to 18 bases. The germline V gene encodes CDR1 SQVTM and CDR2 ANQGSEA. CDR3 sequence: CSLRGLNFNTGELFF. CDR3 DNA sequence: TGCAGCCTCCGGGGGCTGAACTTTAACACCGGGGAGCTGTTTTTT.

Ten or more counts support this clonotype. The chain couples TRBV20-1 to TRBJ1-1; TRBD1 aligns across 7 bases. V was pared by 5 bases and J by 4 bases, with 10 bases of the junction left unmatched. The CDR3 loop spans 14 amino acids. CDR1 DFQATT and CDR2 SNEGSKA come from the germline V gene (reference sequence). This CDR3 reads CSAGRDSLLTEAFF. The CDR3, as DNA: TGCAGTGCTGGACGGGACAGCCTTCTCACTGAAGCTTTCTTT.

This clonotype showed up many times. The chain has TRBV5-1 and TRBJ1-6; D may be TRBD1 (6 bases). Deletions cut 3 bases from V and 6 bases from J, with 16 bases between. The CDR3 is 16 amino acids. Germline CDR1 reads SGHRS; CDR2 reads YFSETQ. CDR3 nucleotide sequence: TGCGCCAGCAGCTCGAATCCGGGACATATTAATTCACCCCTCCACTTT. Its protein is CASSSNPGHINSPLHF. The full variable domain, with the rest looked up from reference TRBV5-1 and TRBJ1-6, is KAGVTQTPRYLIKTRGQQVTLSCSPISGHRSVSWYQQTPGQGLQFLFEYFSETQRNKGNFPGRFSGRQFSNSRSEMNVSTLELGDSALYLCASSSNPGHINSPLHFGNGTRLTVT.

This clonotype was detected ten times or more. The CDR3 coding sequence is TGCGCCAGCAGCGTGACAGGGTATCAAGAGACCCAGTACTTC. This codes for CASSVTGYQETQYF. The rearrangement joins TRBV5-1 to TRBJ2-5; TRBD1 matches at 7 bases. The CDR3 sequence is 14 residues long. The germline V gene has CDR1 SGHRS and CDR2 YFSETQ. After removal of 4 bases from V and 2 bases from J, the junction contained 5 bases not matched to a gene.

V is TRBV20-1 and J is TRBJ2-3, with 9 bases that match TRBD2. The CDR3 runs to 13 residues. The germline V gene encodes CDR1 DFQATT and CDR2 SNEGSKA (reference sequence). V was clipped by 0 bases and J by 6 bases; unmatched bases: 1. The CDR3 loop reads CSARDLAGDTQYF. In DNA form, the CDR3 reads TGCAGTGCTAGAGATCTAGCGGGGGATACGCAGTATTTT.

On this clonotype: A single base separates this from a much larger clone, so it may be a read error. V is TRBV7-9 and J is TRBJ2-1, with 7 bases identical to TRBD2. Losses at the gene ends were 4 bases for V and 5 bases for J; bases not matched to a gene: 11. The CDR3 is 16 residues long. CDR1 and CDR2 from the germline V gene are SEHNR and FQNEAQ (reference sequence). The CDR3 sequence: CASSSWGRVYDNEQFF. The CDR3 DNA is TGTGCCAGCAGCTCATGGGGGAGGGTTTATGACAATGAGCAGTTCTTC.

There are many counts of this clonotype. The chain joins TRBV20-1 to TRBJ2-5; 10 nucleotides match TRBD2. The trim removed 0 bases at V and 3 bases at J, leaving 7 bases unmatched. This CDR3 contains 16 residues. Germline loops: CDR1 DFQATT, CDR2 SNEGSKA (reference sequence). This CDR3 reads CSARDPGLAEKETQYF. In DNA, the CDR3 is TGCAGTGCTAGAGATCCCGGACTAGCGGAAAAAGAGACCCAGTACTTC.

This clonotype was counted at least ten times. CDR3 nucleotide sequence: TGTGCCAGCAGCCTTATTAATTCAGGGAACACTGAAGCTTTCTTT. Translation: CASSLINSGNTEAFF. The chain is built from TRBV7-9 and TRBJ1-1; D not resolved. There are 15 residues in the CDR3. V lost 5 bases to trimming and J lost 1 base, with 14 bases between them. CDR1 is SEHNR, CDR2 FQNEAQ, per germline (reference sequence).

This clonotype was observed at least ten times. The V call is TRBV25-1, the J call TRBJ2-7, with 7 bases identical to TRBD1. Germline CDR1 and CDR2: MGHDK and SYGVNS. V shed 7 bases and J 3 bases; nucleotides not matched to a gene: 6. This CDR3 spans 13 amino acids. This CDR3 is CASKGTASYEQYF. The CDR3 DNA reads TGTGCCAGCAAGGGGACAGCGAGCTACGAGCAGTACTTC.

The table lists this clonotype with many counts. The chain uses TRBV20-1 and TRBJ1-2; D unclear. The CDR3 sequence is 14 residues long. V dropped 0 bases and J dropped 4 bases, with 12 bases sitting between them. Looked up from germline, CDR1 is DFQATT and CDR2 is SNEGSKA (reference sequence). The CDR3 loop is CSARDRIGSYGYTF. The DNA of the CDR3 is TGCAGTGCTAGAGATCGGATAGGGAGCTATGGCTACACCTTC.

The table lists this clonotype with a few counts. This chain connects TRBV20-1 to TRBJ1-1, with D maybe TRBD1 (5 bases). This CDR3 contains 11 residues. Germline V gene data show CDR1 as DFQATT and CDR2 as SNEGSKA (reference sequence). The V end lost 5 bases, the J end lost 6 bases, and 10 bases lay between the germline ends. CDR3 protein: CSARGDPEAFF. CDR3 nucleotides: TGCAGTGCTCGGGGGGATCCTGAAGCTTTCTTT.

This clonotype showed up many times. The chain has TRBV5-1 and TRBJ1-1; D is uncertain. The germline V and J ends were trimmed by 2 bases and 4 bases, with 12 bases remaining between them. Germline V gene data show CDR1 as SGHRS and CDR2 as YFSETQ. CDR3 length equals 14 residues. CDR3 nucleotide sequence: TGCGCCAGCAGCTTTCAGGACGAGGGCACTGAAGCTTTCTTT. Protein sequence: CASSFQDEGTEAFF.